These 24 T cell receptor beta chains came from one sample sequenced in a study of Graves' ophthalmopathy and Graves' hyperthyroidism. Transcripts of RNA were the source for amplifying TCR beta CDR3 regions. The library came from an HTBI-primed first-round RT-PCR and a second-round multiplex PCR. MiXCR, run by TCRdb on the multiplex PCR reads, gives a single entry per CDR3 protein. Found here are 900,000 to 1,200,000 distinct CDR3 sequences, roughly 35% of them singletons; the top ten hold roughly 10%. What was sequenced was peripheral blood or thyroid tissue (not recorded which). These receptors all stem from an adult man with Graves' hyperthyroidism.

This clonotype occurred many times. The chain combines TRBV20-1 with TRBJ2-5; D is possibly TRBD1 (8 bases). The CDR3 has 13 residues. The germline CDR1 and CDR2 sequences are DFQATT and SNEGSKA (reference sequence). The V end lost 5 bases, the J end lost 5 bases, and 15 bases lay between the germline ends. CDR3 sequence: CSAHDRGGETQYF. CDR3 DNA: TGCAGTGCTCACGACAGGGGAGGGGAGACCCAGTACTTC.

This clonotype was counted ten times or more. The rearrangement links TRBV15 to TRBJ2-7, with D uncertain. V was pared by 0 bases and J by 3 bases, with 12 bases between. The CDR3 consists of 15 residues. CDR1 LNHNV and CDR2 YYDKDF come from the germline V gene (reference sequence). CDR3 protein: CATSRDRTTNYEQYF. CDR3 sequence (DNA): TGTGCCACCAGCAGAGATCGTACTACTAACTACGAGCAGTACTTC.

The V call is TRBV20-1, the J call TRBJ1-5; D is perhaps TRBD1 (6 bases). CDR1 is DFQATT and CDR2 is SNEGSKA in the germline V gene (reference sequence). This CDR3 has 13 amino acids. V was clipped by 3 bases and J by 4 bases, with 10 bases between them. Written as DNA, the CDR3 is TGCAGTGCTAGGCCAGGGGCAAATCAGCCCCAGCATTTT. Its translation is CSARPGANQPQHF.

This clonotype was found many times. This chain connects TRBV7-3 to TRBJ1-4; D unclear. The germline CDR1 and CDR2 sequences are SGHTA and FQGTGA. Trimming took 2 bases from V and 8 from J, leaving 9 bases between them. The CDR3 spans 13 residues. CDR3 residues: CASSLELGEKLFF. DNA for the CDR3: TGTGCCAGCAGCTTAGAGTTGGGCGAAAAACTGTTTTTT.

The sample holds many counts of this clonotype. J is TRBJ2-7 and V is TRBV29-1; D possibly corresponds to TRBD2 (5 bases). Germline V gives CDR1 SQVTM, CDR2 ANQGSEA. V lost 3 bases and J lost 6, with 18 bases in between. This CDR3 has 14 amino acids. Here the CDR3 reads CSVDLPSWGVEQYF. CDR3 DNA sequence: TGCAGCGTTGATCTTCCCAGTTGGGGAGTCGAGCAGTACTTC.

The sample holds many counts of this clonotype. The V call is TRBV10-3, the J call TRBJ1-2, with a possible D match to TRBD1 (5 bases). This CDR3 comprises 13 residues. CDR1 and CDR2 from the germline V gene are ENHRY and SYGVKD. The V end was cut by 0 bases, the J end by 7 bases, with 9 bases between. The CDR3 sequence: CAISESAGGGYTF. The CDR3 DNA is TGTGCCATCAGTGAGTCGGCGGGGGGTGGCTACACCTTC.

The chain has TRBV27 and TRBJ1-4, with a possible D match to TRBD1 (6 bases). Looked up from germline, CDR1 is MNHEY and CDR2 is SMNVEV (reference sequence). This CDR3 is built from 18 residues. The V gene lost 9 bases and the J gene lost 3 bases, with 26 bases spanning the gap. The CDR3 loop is CARESQTGGGGANEKLFF. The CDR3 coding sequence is TGTGCCAGGGAATCGCAAACCGGGGGCGGTGGAGCTAATGAAAAACTGTTTTTT.

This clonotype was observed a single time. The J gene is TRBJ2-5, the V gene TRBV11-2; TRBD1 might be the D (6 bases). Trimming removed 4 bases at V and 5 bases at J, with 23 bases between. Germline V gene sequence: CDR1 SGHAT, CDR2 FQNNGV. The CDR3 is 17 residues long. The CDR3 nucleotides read TGTGCCAGCAGCTCACCACTAGACAGGAGCTTAAGGGAGACCCAGTACTTC. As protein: CASSSPLDRSLRETQYF.

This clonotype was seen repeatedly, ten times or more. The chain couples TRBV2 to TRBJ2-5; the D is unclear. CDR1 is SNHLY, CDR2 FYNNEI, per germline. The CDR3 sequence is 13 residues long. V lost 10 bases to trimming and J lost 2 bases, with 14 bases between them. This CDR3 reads CAKSRALQETQYF. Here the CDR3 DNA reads TGTGCCAAGTCAAGGGCATTACAAGAGACCCAGTACTTC.

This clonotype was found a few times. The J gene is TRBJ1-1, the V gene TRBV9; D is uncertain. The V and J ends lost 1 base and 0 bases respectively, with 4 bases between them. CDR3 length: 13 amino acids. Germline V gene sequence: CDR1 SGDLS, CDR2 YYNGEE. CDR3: CASSVFLNTEAFF. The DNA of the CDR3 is TGTGCCAGCAGCGTATTTTTGAACACTGAAGCTTTCTTT.

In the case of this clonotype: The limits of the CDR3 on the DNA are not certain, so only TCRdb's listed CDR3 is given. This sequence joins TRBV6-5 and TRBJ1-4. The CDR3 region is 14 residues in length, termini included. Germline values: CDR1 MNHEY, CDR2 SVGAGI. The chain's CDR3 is CASSYSTVGKNCFF.

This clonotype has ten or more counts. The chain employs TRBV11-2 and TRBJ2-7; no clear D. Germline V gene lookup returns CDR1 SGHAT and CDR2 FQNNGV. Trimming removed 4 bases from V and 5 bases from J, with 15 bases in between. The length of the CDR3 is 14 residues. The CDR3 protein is CASSSRPTANEQYF. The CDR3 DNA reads TGTGCCAGCAGCTCGCGTCCCACCGCAAACGAGCAGTACTTC.

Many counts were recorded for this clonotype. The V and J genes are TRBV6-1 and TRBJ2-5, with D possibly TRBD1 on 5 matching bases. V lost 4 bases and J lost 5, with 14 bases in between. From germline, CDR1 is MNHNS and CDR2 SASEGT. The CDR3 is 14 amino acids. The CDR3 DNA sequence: TGTGCCAGCAGTGGCGGCAGGGCAGGGGAGACCCAGTACTTC. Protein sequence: CASSGGRAGETQYF.

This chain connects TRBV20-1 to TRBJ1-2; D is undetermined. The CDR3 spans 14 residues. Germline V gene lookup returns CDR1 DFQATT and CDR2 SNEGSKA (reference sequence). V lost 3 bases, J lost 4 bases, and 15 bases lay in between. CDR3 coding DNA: TGCAGTGCTAGGGTCCTAGCGGGATCCTATGGCTACACCTTC. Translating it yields CSARVLAGSYGYTF.

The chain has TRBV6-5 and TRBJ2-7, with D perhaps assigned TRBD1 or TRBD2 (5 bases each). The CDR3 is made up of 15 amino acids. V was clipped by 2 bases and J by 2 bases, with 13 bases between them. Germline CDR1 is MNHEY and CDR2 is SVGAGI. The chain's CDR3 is CASSYAHRGTYEQYF. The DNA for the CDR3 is TGTGCCAGCAGTTACGCTCATCGGGGCACCTACGAGCAGTACTTC.

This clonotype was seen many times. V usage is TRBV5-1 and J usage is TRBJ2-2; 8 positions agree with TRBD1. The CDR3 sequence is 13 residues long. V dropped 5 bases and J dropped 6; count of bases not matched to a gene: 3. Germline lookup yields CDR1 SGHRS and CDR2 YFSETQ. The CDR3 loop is CASRDRAAGELFF. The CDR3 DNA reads TGCGCCAGCAGGGACAGGGCCGCCGGGGAGCTGTTTTTT.

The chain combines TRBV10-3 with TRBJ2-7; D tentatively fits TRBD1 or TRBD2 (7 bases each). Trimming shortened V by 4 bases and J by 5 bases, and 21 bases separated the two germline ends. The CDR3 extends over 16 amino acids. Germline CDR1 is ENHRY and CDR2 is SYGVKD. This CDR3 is CAISGSRVGGGNEQYF. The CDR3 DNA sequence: TGTGCCATCAGTGGGTCGAGGGTGGGAGGGGGCAACGAGCAGTACTTC.

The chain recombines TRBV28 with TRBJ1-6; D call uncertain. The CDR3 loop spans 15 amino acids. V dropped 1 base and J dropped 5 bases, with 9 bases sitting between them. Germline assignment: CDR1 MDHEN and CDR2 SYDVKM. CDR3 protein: CASSLSGPNNSPLHF. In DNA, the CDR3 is TGTGCCAGCAGTTTATCAGGCCCGAATAATTCACCCCTCCACTTT.

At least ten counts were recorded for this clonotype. As DNA, the CDR3 is TGTGCCAGTAATCCGGGACTAGCGGGAGTAGAGACCCAGTACTTC. It translates to CASNPGLAGVETQYF. This chain links TRBV19 with TRBJ2-5; TRBD2 matches at 14 bases. This CDR3 is built from 15 residues. From germline, CDR1 is LNHDA and CDR2 SQIVND (reference sequence). The junction had 5 bases not matched to a gene; V was cut back by 7 bases and J by 4 bases. Based on the CDR3 plus reference TRBV19 and TRBJ2-5, the full variable domain is DGGITQSPKYLFRKEGQNVTLSCEQNLNHDAMYWYRQDPGQGLRLIYYSQIVNDFQKGDIAEGYSVSREKKESFPLTVTSAQKNPTAFYLCASNPGLAGVETQYFGPGTRLLVL.

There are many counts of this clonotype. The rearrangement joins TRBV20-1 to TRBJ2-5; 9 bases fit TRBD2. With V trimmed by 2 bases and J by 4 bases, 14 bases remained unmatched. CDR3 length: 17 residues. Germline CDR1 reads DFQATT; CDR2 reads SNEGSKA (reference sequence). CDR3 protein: CSARTWGGRAGLETQYF. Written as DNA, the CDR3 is TGCAGTGCTAGAACATGGGGCGGGAGGGCAGGATTAGAGACCCAGTACTTC.

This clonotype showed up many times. The CDR3 loop reads CASSLLPANYGYTF. DNA of the CDR3: TGTGCCAGCAGTTTGTTACCGGCTAACTATGGCTACACCTTC. The rearrangement joins TRBV12-3 or TRBV12-4 to TRBJ1-2; D uncertain. V dropped 3 bases and J dropped 0 bases, with 8 bases sitting between them. This CDR3 contains 14 residues.

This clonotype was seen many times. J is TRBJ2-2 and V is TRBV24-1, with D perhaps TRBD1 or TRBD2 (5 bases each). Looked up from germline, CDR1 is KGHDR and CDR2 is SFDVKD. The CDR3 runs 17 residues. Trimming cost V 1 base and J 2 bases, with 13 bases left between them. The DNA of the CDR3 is TGTGCCACCAGTGATTTAGGTGGGACCAAAAACACCGGGGAGCTGTTTTTT. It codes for CATSDLGGTKNTGELFF.

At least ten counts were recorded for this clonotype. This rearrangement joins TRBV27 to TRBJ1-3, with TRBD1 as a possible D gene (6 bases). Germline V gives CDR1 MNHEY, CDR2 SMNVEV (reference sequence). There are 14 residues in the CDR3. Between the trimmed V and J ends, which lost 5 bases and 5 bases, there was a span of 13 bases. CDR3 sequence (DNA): TGTGCCAGCAGTCCCCGAGGGGGAAGAAACACCATATATTTT. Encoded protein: CASSPRGGRNTIYF.

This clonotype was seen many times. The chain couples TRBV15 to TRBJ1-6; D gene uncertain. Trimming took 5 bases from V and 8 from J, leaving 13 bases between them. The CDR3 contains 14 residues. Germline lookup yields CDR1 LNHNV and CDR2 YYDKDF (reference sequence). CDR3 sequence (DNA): TGTGCCACCAGCTTCCGGGTGGTAGATTCACCCCTCCACTTT. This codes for CATSFRVVDSPLHF.